The 16 T cell receptor beta chains below all came from one sample that was sequenced in a study of blood T cell repertoires in COVID-19. Assay: immunoSEQ multiplex PCR; the TCRdb copy retains only in-frame clones and omits some. The sample has approximately 240,000 clones; roughly 90% are singletons. Sequencing was done on a sample of PBMCs or T cells enriched from blood (not recorded which). These receptors were collected from a woman aged 25 to 45 with acute COVID-19.

The chain is built from TRBV11-1 and TRBJ2-5, with a tentative D call TRBD2 (5 bases). CDR1 and CDR2 (germline): SGHAT, FQDESV (reference sequence). With 5 bases removed from V and 7 bases from J, the gap between germline ends came to 20 bases. The CDR3 totals 15 residues. CDR3 loop: CASSRGAEAPRTQYF. The CDR3, as DNA: TGTGCCAGCAGCCGCGGCGCGGAGGCTCCGCGGACCCAGTACTTC.

V and J are TRBV5-1 and TRBJ2-1, with D perhaps matching TRBD2 (5 bases). V was trimmed by 3 bases and J by 12 bases, leaving 22 bases between them. The CDR3 has 15 amino acids. Germline loops: CDR1 SGHRS, CDR2 YFSETQ. The CDR3 reads CASSSTGNFQEGQFF. CDR3 DNA: TGCGCCAGCAGCTCAACGGGCAATTTCCAAGAGGGGCAGTTCTTC.

The rearrangement links TRBV18 to TRBJ2-7; 9 nucleotides line up with TRBD2. The CDR3 has 14 amino acids. Germline V gene data show CDR1 as KGHSH and CDR2 as LQKENI. V gave up 3 bases and J gave up 7 bases; unmatched junction bases: 7. The DNA of the CDR3 is TGTGCCAGCTCACCGATAGCGGGAGTAGGAGAGCAGTACTTC. This translates into CASSPIAGVGEQYF.

This chain joins TRBV5-4 and TRBJ2-1, with 10 bases that match TRBD1. This CDR3 region has 13 residues. The junction had 2 bases not matched to a gene; V was cut back by 4 bases and J by 7 bases. Germline CDR1 is SGHNT and CDR2 is YYREEE (reference sequence). The CDR3 nucleotides are TGTGCCAGCAGCGCGGGACAGGGGAATGAGCAGTTCTTC. The encoded protein is CASSAGQGNEQFF.

The rearrangement links TRBV6-5 to TRBJ1-1, with D uncertain. The germline gives CDR1 MNHEY, CDR2 SVGAGI. The germline V and J ends were trimmed by 7 bases and 1 base, with 16 bases remaining between them. This CDR3 is built from 15 residues. This CDR3 reads CASNVAGRQNTEAFF. The CDR3 DNA reads TGTGCCAGCAACGTAGCGGGGAGACAGAACACTGAAGCTTTCTTT.

The rearrangement joins TRBV5-4 to TRBJ1-1; no firm D call. The V gene lost 4 bases and the J gene lost 0 bases, with 13 bases spanning the gap. Looked up from germline, CDR1 is SGHNT and CDR2 is YYREEE (reference sequence). The CDR3 consists of 15 residues. The DNA of the CDR3 is TGTGCCAGCAGCACGGACGGGAACATGAACACTGAAGCTTTCTTT. Translating gives CASSTDGNMNTEAFF.

The chain recombines TRBV7-8 with TRBJ1-5; D may be TRBD1 (6 bases). The V end was cut by 5 bases, the J end by 7 bases, with 18 bases between. CDR3 length: 15 residues. CDR1 and CDR2 from the germline V gene are SGHVS and FQNEAQ. CDR3 region: CASSPGTSPGQPQHF. CDR3 DNA sequence: TGTGCCAGCAGCCCCGGGACATCGCCCGGGCAGCCCCAGCATTTT. The full variable domain, completed using reference TRBV7-8 and TRBJ1-5, is GAGVSQSPRYKVAKRGQDVALRCDPISGHVSLFWYQQALGQGPEFLTYFQNEAQLDKSGLPSDRFFAERPEGSVSTLKIQRTQQEDSAVYLCASSPGTSPGQPQHFGDGTRLSIL.

The chain's CDR3 is CASRPSPGGKDTQYF. CDR3 DNA sequence: TGTGCCAGCAGGCCCTCCCCGGGGGGGAAAGATACGCAGTATTTT. The chain couples TRBV28 to TRBJ2-3, with 8 bases lining up with TRBD2. The CDR3 length is 15 residues. Trimming took 6 bases from V and 5 from J; bases not matched to a gene: 10. Per germline, CDR1 MDHEN and CDR2 SYDVKM.

This clone came up a few times. The chain is built from TRBV5-4 and TRBJ2-1; TRBD2 agrees at 13 bases. The V and J ends lost 4 bases and 8 bases, in that order; junction bases with no gene match: 9. Germline V gene lookup returns CDR1 SGHNT and CDR2 YYREEE (reference sequence). This CDR3 has 16 residues. The CDR3 reads CASSLKGLAGWDEQFF. CDR3 sequence (DNA): TGTGCCAGCAGCCTAAAGGGACTAGCGGGGTGGGATGAGCAGTTCTTC.

This chain links TRBV7-3 with TRBJ2-2; unclear D gene. This CDR3 is built from 16 residues. The ends were cut back, 5 bases at V and 5 bases at J, with 18 bases in the middle. From germline, CDR1 is SGHTA and CDR2 FQGTGA. In DNA, the CDR3 is TGTGCCAGCAGCCTTATTGGCGGAGTCCGGACCGGGGAGCTGTTTTTT. Amino acids: CASSLIGGVRTGELFF. The full variable domain, rest sourced from reference TRBV7-3 and TRBJ2-2, is GAGVSQTPSNKVTEKGKYVELRCDPISGHTALYWYRQSLGQGPEFLIYFQGTGAADDSGLPNDRFFAVRPEGSVSTLKIQRTERGDSAVYLCASSLIGGVRTGELFFGEGSRLTVL.

The chain uses TRBV5-1 and TRBJ1-3; D uncertain. The CDR3 has 13 amino acids. The germline CDR1 and CDR2 sequences are SGHRS and YFSETQ. Between the trimmed V and J ends, which lost 0 bases and 4 bases, there was a span of 5 bases. As DNA, the CDR3 is TGCGCCAGCAGCTTGGCCGTCGGAAACACCATATATTTT. This encodes CASSLAVGNTIYF.

The V and J genes are TRBV28 and TRBJ1-1; the D gene is possibly TRBD1 (5 bases). This CDR3 has 14 amino acids. CDR1 is MDHEN and CDR2 is SYDVKM in the germline V gene. Trimming left V 7 bases short and J 4 bases short, with 16 bases between. The CDR3: CASTSPGWGTEAFF. The CDR3 DNA reads TGTGCCAGCACCTCTCCAGGGTGGGGCACTGAAGCTTTCTTT.

This clone has only one observation. V and J are TRBV7-9 and TRBJ2-5; D call uncertain. V gave up 6 bases and J gave up 4 bases, with 15 bases separating them. There are 14 residues in the CDR3. Germline-derived CDR1 and CDR2 are SEHNR and FQNEAQ (reference sequence). CDR3 coding DNA: TGTGCCAGCAGATCTGAACCCGGCGGAGAGACCCAGTACTTC. Translation gives CASRSEPGGETQYF.

The chain employs TRBV28 and TRBJ1-1; 9 bases match TRBD1. The CDR3 covers 16 residues. Losses at the gene ends were 4 bases for V and 4 bases for J; bases not matched to a gene: 10. Looked up from germline, CDR1 is MDHEN and CDR2 is SYDVKM. CDR3 coding DNA: TGTGCCAGCAGTTCTAACAGGGGGCACGCATTCACTGAAGCTTTCTTT. Its translation is CASSSNRGHAFTEAFF.

Here the CDR3 DNA reads TGTGCCAGTAGCTGGGACCGCCCAGGGGTCTCTGGAAACACCATATATTTT. It yields the protein CASSWDRPGVSGNTIYF. The chain recombines TRBV19 with TRBJ1-3, with D maybe TRBD1 (6 bases). The CDR3 is 17 residues long. V lost 6 bases and J 0 bases, leaving 18 bases between the germline ends. The germline CDR1 and CDR2 sequences are LNHDA and SQIVND (reference sequence).

The genes are TRBV5-1 and TRBJ2-3; 7 nucleotides line up with TRBD2. The J segment lost 8 bases and the V segment lost 4 bases, leaving 16 bases of the junction unmatched. Per the germline V gene, CDR1 is SGHRS and CDR2 is YFSETQ. CDR3 length equals 16 residues. The DNA for the CDR3 is TGCGCCAGCAGCCGAGGGACTACGGGGTCTCAGGGTACGCAGTATTTT. It translates to CASSRGTTGSQGTQYF. The entire variable domain, with the rest obtained from reference TRBV5-1 and TRBJ2-3, is as follows: KAGVTQTPRYLIKTRGQQVTLSCSPISGHRSVSWYQQTPGQGLQFLFEYFSETQRNKGNFPGRFSGRQFSNSRSEMNVSTLELGDSALYLCASSRGTTGSQGTQYFGPGTRLTVL.